These 5 T cell receptor beta chains came from one sample sequenced in a study of blood T cell repertoires in COVID-19. The method was immunoSEQ multiplex PCR; TCRdb's version includes in-frame clones alone and lacks a portion of them. This sample carries around 100,000 clones, about 80% of them seen once, and the ten largest clones take more than 20%. The sample taken for sequencing was peripheral blood. All receptors derive from a human donor in a cohort sampled during active COVID-19.

This clone showed up just a few times. This sequence joins TRBV19 and TRBJ2-7; 8 bases are shared with TRBD2. In germline, CDR1 is LNHDA, CDR2 SQIVND (reference sequence). The CDR3 runs to 13 residues. V shed 6 bases, J shed 7 bases, and the junction held 8 bases outside the gene matches. CDR3 region: CASSKAGVSEQYF. The CDR3 region has the DNA TGTGCCAGTAGCAAAGCGGGAGTGAGTGAGCAGTACTTC. Variable domain in full (rest from reference TRBV19 and TRBJ2-7): DGGITQSPKYLFRKEGQNVTLSCEQNLNHDAMYWYRQDPGQGLRLIYYSQIVNDFQKGDIAEGYSVSREKKESFPLTVTSAQKNPTAFYLCASSKAGVSEQYFGPGTRLTVT.

The chain uses TRBV19 and TRBJ2-2, with TRBD2 as a possible D gene (6 bases). Germline V CDR1 and CDR2: LNHDA, SQIVND (reference sequence). V was shortened by 5 bases and J by 6 bases, with 19 bases between the two germline ends. This CDR3 comprises 16 residues. CDR3 loop: CASSFLAPKGAGELFF. The CDR3 DNA is TGTGCCAGTAGTTTCCTAGCGCCCAAAGGAGCCGGGGAGCTGTTTTTT.

The chain employs TRBV5-6 and TRBJ1-2; 10 bases align to TRBD1. Germline lookup yields CDR1 SGHDT and CDR2 YYEEEE. V shed 3 bases, J shed 6 bases, and the junction held 8 bases outside the gene matches. There are 15 residues in the CDR3. CDR3 sequence: CASSYTRTGGNGYTF. CDR3 DNA sequence: TGTGCCAGCAGCTACACCCGGACAGGGGGTAATGGCTACACCTTC. Filled out from reference TRBV5-6 and TRBJ1-2, the complete variable domain reads DAGVTQSPTHLIKTRGQQVTLRCSPKSGHDTVSWYQQALGQGPQFIFQYYEEEERQRGNFPDRFSGHQFPNYSSELNVNALLLGDSALYLCASSYTRTGGNGYTFGSGTRLTVV.

The rearrangement joins TRBV5-5 to TRBJ2-7, with a possible D match to TRBD2 (5 bases). This CDR3 is 13 amino acids long. V dropped 1 base and J dropped 9 bases, with 14 bases sitting between them. In germline, CDR1 is SGHKS, CDR2 YYEKEE (reference sequence). The CDR3 DNA reads as TGTGCCAGCAGCTTGTCGGTGAACCGGGGGCAGTACTTC. It is translated as CASSLSVNRGQYF.

In this sample, this clone turned up once. V usage is TRBV7-9 and J usage is TRBJ2-1; possibly TRBD1 for D (6 bases). The CDR3 has 13 residues. The V and J ends lost 5 bases and 7 bases respectively, with 12 bases between them. Germline V lookup: CDR1 SEHNR, CDR2 FQNEAQ (reference sequence). The CDR3 loop is CASSISGVNEQFF. Written as DNA, the CDR3 is TGTGCCAGCAGCATATCAGGGGTGAATGAGCAGTTCTTC.